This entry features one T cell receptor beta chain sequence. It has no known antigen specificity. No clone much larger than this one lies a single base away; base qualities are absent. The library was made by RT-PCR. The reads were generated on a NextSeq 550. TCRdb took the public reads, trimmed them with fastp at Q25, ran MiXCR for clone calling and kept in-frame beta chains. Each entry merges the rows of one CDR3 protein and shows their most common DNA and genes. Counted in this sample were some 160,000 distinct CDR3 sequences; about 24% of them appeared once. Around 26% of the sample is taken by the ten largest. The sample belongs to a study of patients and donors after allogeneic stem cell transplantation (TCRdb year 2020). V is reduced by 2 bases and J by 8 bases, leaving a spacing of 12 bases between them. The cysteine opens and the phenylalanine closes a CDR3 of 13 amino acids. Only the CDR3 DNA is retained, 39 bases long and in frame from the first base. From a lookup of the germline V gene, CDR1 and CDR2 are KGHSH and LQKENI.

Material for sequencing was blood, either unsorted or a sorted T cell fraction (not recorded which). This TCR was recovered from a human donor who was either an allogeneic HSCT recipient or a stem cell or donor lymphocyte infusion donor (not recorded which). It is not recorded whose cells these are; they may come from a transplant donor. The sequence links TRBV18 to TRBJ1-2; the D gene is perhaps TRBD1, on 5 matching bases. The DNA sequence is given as TGTGCCAGCTCACCAACCAGGGCGGAAGGCTACACCTTC. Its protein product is CASSPTRAEGYTF.